Sequencing of this T cell receptor (beta chain) was carried out in a study of cytotoxic CD8 clonotypes in ibrutinib-treated CLL. Findings and caveats of the study: Clonality rose at ibrutinib response, held steady in sustained remission, and fell toward baseline at progression.

The repertoire was sequenced with immunoSEQ multiplex PCR; TCRdb's copy has only in-frame clones and lacks some. The sample shows tens of thousands of clones, about 54% of them seen only once. The germline CDR1 and CDR2 sequences are SGHTA and FQGNSA. The CDR3 is 13 residues long. The ends were cut back, 4 bases at V and 8 bases at J, with 9 bases in the middle. In the case of this clone: Its antigen is still unknown.

Sequenced here: PBMCs, sampled at disease progression, from a patient treated with ibrutinib. The V call is TRBV7-2, the J call TRBJ2-6, with no clear D. The receptor was derived from a human donor with chronic lymphocytic leukemia. In DNA form, the CDR3 reads TGTGCCAGCAGCTCTGGACCCTCCAACGTCCTGACTTTC. Its protein product is CASSSGPSNVLTF.